A selection of T cell receptor beta chains follows, all from one sample in a study of shared clonotypes between healthy human individuals. The data were produced by immunoSEQ multiplex PCR, yet TCRdb's version contains in-frame clones alone and is incomplete. The table lists approximately 460,000 clones, approximately 77% of them singletons. Material for sequencing was PBMCs. The receptors were gathered from a woman between 40 and 55 years old in good health. Some clones in this sample may be carry-over from other donors' samples. Both conserved end residues are part of each CDR3. The D gene is left open where the match is weak. Size is stated for part of the rows, as once, few or many counts, or as a class when the clone is expanded.

clone size,D gene,J gene,CDR3 length,V gene,CDR3 DNA,CDR3 protein
few,-,TRBJ1-1,14,TRBV7-3,TGTGCCAGCAGCTTAGCGGGCAGCCACACTGAAGCTTTCTTT,CASSLAGSHTEAFF
once,-,TRBJ1-2,16,TRBV14,TGTGCCAGCAGCCAAGATTACCGGCTTCCTAACTATGGCTACACCTTC,CASSQDYRLPNYGYTF
few,-,TRBJ1-1,13,TRBV5-7,TGTGCCAGCAGCTTGGAAGGGAACACTGAAGCTTTCTTT,CASSLEGNTEAFF
-,-,TRBJ1-3,14,TRBV6-5,TGTGCCAGCAGATCCGACAGCTCTGGAAACACCATATATTTT,CASRSDSSGNTIYF
-,TRBD2,TRBJ2-3,18,TRBV4-2,TGTGCCAGCAGCCAGGGAATAGCGGGAGTCGGCGTCACAGATACGCAGTATTTT,CASSQGIAGVGVTDTQYF
-,-,TRBJ1-1,16,TRBV6-6,TGTGCCAGCAGTTACCCTCGCGGGACACTAAACACTGAAGCTTTCTTT,CASSYPRGTLNTEAFF
-,TRBD2,TRBJ2-4,12,TRBV2,TGTGCCAGCAGTGGCGTGGGACTAGCCGACCACTTC,CASSGVGLADHF
-,TRBD1,TRBJ1-1,14,TRBV7-9,TGTGCCAGCAGCTCCAGGGGGCTGAACACTGAAGCTTTCTTT,CASSSRGLNTEAFF
-,TRBD1,TRBJ2-7,15,TRBV7-9,TGTGCCAGCAGCGGGGGGACAGGAATAACCTACGAGCAGTACTTC,CASSGGTGITYEQYF
-,-,TRBJ2-2,16,TRBV5-1,TGCGCCAGCAGCCCTGATCCAGCGGGGAACACCGGGGAGCTGTTTTTT,CASSPDPAGNTGELFF
-,TRBD2,TRBJ2-1,17,TRBV7-3,TGTGCCAGCAGCCCCAGCCCTGTACTAGCGGGAGCGGGTGAGCAGTTCTTC,CASSPSPVLAGAGEQFF
many,-,TRBJ1-5,15,TRBV25-1,TGTGCCAGCAGCCCATCCGTGGGGAGCAATCAGCCCCAGCATTTT,CASSPSVGSNQPQHF
few,-,TRBJ2-5,15,TRBV27,TGTGCCAGCAGCACCGGGACCACCACCGCAGGGACCCAGTACTTC,CASSTGTTTAGTQYF
-,-,TRBJ2-2,15,TRBV15,TGTGCCACCAGCAGAGCTTGGACATCTGCGGTTAAGCTGTTTTTT,CATSRAWTSAVKLFF